The clone carrying this TCR beta chain was counted a few times. Its target is unknown. The investigators reverse transcribed all of the isolated RNA, so they sequenced expressed TCRB transcripts. TCRdb's table, derived via immunoSEQ multiplex PCR, lists solely in-frame clones and lacks some. This table has under 300,000 clones, 16% appearing once. These data are taken from a study of beta chain features in type 1 diabetes. Study results and limitations: A potential influence of HLA type upon TCRB rearrangement remained unresolved herein. Among patients with Type 1 diabetes, TCRB CDR3s were moderately but significantly shorter in every one of the four CD4+ subsets.

V lost 5 bases and J 0 bases, leaving 10 bases between the germline ends. In germline, CDR1 is SQVTM, CDR2 ANQGSEA. CDR3 length: 13 residues. Material: naive CD4+ T cells from blood. This receptor was identified in a man aged 25 to 40 with type 1 diabetes. The chain joins TRBV29-1 to TRBJ1-1, with D hard to call. The CDR3 is CSVFRMMNTEAFF. CDR3 DNA: TGCAGCGTTTTTAGAATGATGAACACTGAAGCTTTCTTT.